The rows below give T cell receptor beta chains drawn from one sample of a study of cytomegalovirus exposure and HLA in healthy donors. Measured with immunoSEQ multiplex PCR; TCRdb has only the in-frame clones, and not every one. The table has about 160,000 clones, roughly 80% seen once. The sequencing sample was made of PBMCs. These receptors came from a man aged 25-45 years in good health and CMV-seronegative. Each CDR3 is given with its conserved first and last residue. A D gene is named only where the DNA matches it firmly. Not every row has a clone size; where given, it reads once, few, many or a size class.

TRBV28	-	-	TRBJ1-5	CASSLLALSNQPQHF	TGTGCCAGCAGTTTACTAGCCCTCAGCAATCAGCCCCAGCATTTT
TRBV6-1	-	-	TRBJ2-2	CASSLRGVPGELFF	TGTGCCAGCAGCCTTCGGGGTGTCCCCGGGGAGCTGTTTTTT
TRBV7-9	-	-	TRBJ1-5	CASSSLQAPEQPQHF	TGTGCCAGCAGCTCCTTACAGGCCCCGGAACAGCCCCAGCATTTT
TRBV7-2	-	TRBD2	TRBJ2-7	CASSLYGWEGSSYEQYF	TGTGCCAGCAGCTTATACGGGTGGGAGGGCAGCTCCTACGAGCAGTACTTC
TRBV6-5	-	-	TRBJ2-7	CASLERAATYEQYF	TGTGCCAGCCTTGAGCGAGCGGCAACCTACGAGCAGTACTTC
TRBV30	-	TRBD2	TRBJ2-3	CAWSKRGGSDTQYF	TGTGCCTGGAGCAAGCGGGGGGGCTCAGATACGCAGTATTTT
TRBV25-1	few	-	TRBJ1-5	CASSEFGEDNQPQHF	TGTGCCAGCAGTGAATTTGGGGAGGACAATCAGCCCCAGCATTTT
TRBV28	-	-	TRBJ1-1	CASSLPVQGGTEAFF	TGTGCCAGCAGTTTACCGGTTCAGGGAGGTACTGAAGCTTTCTTT
TRBV28	once	-	TRBJ1-5	CASTDQGGVQPQHF	TGTGCCAGCACCGATCAGGGCGGGGTTCAGCCCCAGCATTTT
TRBV15	-	TRBD2	TRBJ2-1	CATSRILAGERDEQFF	TGTGCCACCAGCAGAATTTTAGCGGGGGAGCGGGATGAGCAGTTCTTC
TRBV28	-	TRBD1	TRBJ2-7	CASIGTGFYEQYF	TGTGCCAGCATCGGGACAGGGTTCTACGAGCAGTACTTC
TRBV5-1	-	-	TRBJ2-5	CASSFYRGETQYF	TGCGCCAGCAGCTTTTATCGGGGGGAGACCCAGTACTTC
TRBV14	-	-	TRBJ2-3	CASSQDPLDILPYPSDTQYF	TGTGCCAGCAGCCAAGATCCCCTTGACATCCTACCCTACCCTTCAGATACGCAGTATTTT
TRBV5-4	-	-	TRBJ1-2	CASSLGGNGGYTF	TGTGCCAGCAGCTTGGGCGGGAATGGTGGCTACACCTTC
TRBV28	-	-	TRBJ1-6	CASSPISGQSSYNSPLHF	TGTGCCAGCAGTCCAATTTCTGGGCAGAGCTCCTATAATTCACCCCTCCACTTT
TRBV27	-	TRBD2	TRBJ2-1	CASRFQTSGSYNEQFF	TGTGCCAGCAGATTCCAGACTAGCGGCTCCTACAATGAGCAGTTCTTC
TRBV10-3	-	-	TRBJ2-7	CAISVGQGTDEQYF	TGTGCCATCAGTGTCGGTCAGGGTACCGACGAGCAGTACTTC
TRBV6-5	-	TRBD1	TRBJ1-1	CASSYSQGRTEAFF	TGTGCCAGCAGTTACTCACAGGGGAGAACTGAAGCTTTCTTT
TRBV6-5	-	TRBD1	TRBJ1-1	CASRQRQGNTEAFF	TGTGCCAGCAGGCAGAGACAGGGTAACACTGAAGCTTTCTTT
TRBV29-1	-	TRBD1	TRBJ2-3	CSVRQGGTDTQYF	TGCAGCGTTAGACAGGGTGGCACAGATACGCAGTATTTT
TRBV27	-	TRBD2	TRBJ2-5	CASSRTSGFTVGQETQYF	TGTGCCAGCTCGAGGACTAGCGGATTCACAGTGGGCCAAGAGACCCAGTACTTC
TRBV7-9	-	-	TRBJ2-6	CASSLTIWPNVLTF	TGTGCCAGCAGCTTAACGATATGGCCCAACGTCCTGACTTTC
TRBV28	-	TRBD2	TRBJ2-4	CASLPGLGLAKNIQYF	TGTGCCAGCCTTCCGGGACTAGGCCTAGCCAAAAACATTCAGTACTTC
TRBV7-9	few	-	TRBJ1-5	CASSLEGSNQPQHF	TGTGCCAGCAGCTTAGAGGGGAGCAATCAGCCCCAGCATTTT
TRBV7-9	once	-	TRBJ1-2	CASSLTRGTDYGYTF	TGTGCCAGCAGCTTAACCCGCGGGACGGACTATGGCTACACCTTC
TRBV4-3	-	-	TRBJ2-3	CASSQALGRGSASTDTQYF	TGCGCCAGCAGCCAAGCTTTGGGGAGGGGGAGCGCTAGCACAGATACGCAGTATTTT
TRBV5-1	-	-	TRBJ2-5	CASSLFIQETQYF	TGCGCCAGCAGCTTGTTTATACAAGAGACCCAGTACTTC
TRBV2	-	TRBD1	TRBJ1-1	CASSTGGWQAFF	TGTGCCAGCAGTACAGGGGGCTGGCAAGCTTTCTTT
TRBV5-1	-	TRBD2	TRBJ2-5	CASSQPSGDSYQETQYF	TGCGCCAGCAGCCAACCTAGCGGTGATTCGTACCAAGAGACCCAGTACTTC
TRBV4-2	-	TRBD1	TRBJ1-1	CASSQGAAMNTEAFF	TGTGCCAGCAGTCAGGGGGCAGCCATGAACACTGAAGCTTTCTTT
TRBV28	-	-	TRBJ1-1	CASSFSMLGRVEAFF	TGTGCCAGCAGTTTTTCGATGTTGGGCAGGGTTGAAGCTTTCTTT
TRBV7-2	-	-	TRBJ1-5	CASSLKEDQPQHF	TGTGCCAGCAGCTTAAAGGAGGATCAGCCCCAGCATTTT
TRBV7-8	-	-	TRBJ1-1	CASSPPRVRGKRGTEAFF	TGTGCCAGCAGCCCCCCTCGGGTCCGGGGGAAGAGGGGCACTGAAGCTTTCTTT
TRBV11-2	-	TRBD1	TRBJ1-2	CASSPEGGGDGYTF	TGTGCCAGCAGCCCCGAAGGAGGGGGCGATGGCTACACCTTC
TRBV4-1	-	-	TRBJ2-3	CASSQEHRGADTQYF	TGCGCCAGCAGCCAAGAGCATCGCGGGGCAGATACGCAGTATTTT
TRBV4-3	-	-	TRBJ1-1	CASSQGGGREAFF	TGCGCCAGCAGCCAAGGCGGGGGGCGTGAAGCTTTCTTT
TRBV6-6	-	TRBD2	TRBJ2-7	CASSSLAGASYEQYF	TGTGCCAGCAGCTCTCTAGCGGGGGCTTCCTACGAGCAGTACTTC
TRBV9	-	-	TRBJ2-5	CASSVASEETQYF	TGTGCCAGCAGCGTAGCGTCCGAGGAGACCCAGTACTTC
TRBV29-1	-	-	TRBJ1-1	CSVLPDSNTEAFF	TGCAGCGTTTTGCCGGACTCGAACACTGAAGCTTTCTTT
TRBV5-4	few	TRBD2	TRBJ2-3	CASSLGSGSTDTQYF	TGTGCCAGCAGCTTGGGTAGCGGGAGTACAGATACGCAGTATTTT
TRBV13	-	TRBD1	TRBJ2-7	CASSRDREDGEQYF	TGTGCCAGCAGCCGGGACAGGGAAGATGGCGAGCAGTACTTC
TRBV25-1	-	TRBD1	TRBJ2-4	CASSIDRGNGNIQYF	TGTGCCAGCAGCATAGACAGGGGGAACGGAAACATTCAGTACTTC
TRBV9	-	-	TRBJ1-4	CASSISRTRGTNEKLFF	TGTGCCAGCAGCATATCCCGGACAAGGGGGACTAATGAAAAACTGTTTTTT
TRBV30	-	-	TRBJ1-1	CAWSVHGRNPTGTEAFF	TGTGCCTGGAGTGTACATGGGAGGAACCCAACGGGGACTGAAGCTTTCTTT
TRBV27	-	-	TRBJ1-1	CASSLGQFAEAFF	TGTGCCAGCAGTCTGGGACAATTTGCTGAAGCTTTCTTT